This TCR beta chain was recorded in a study of blood T cells in healthy people across ages. Study-wide results and limits: The fall in TCR beta diversity per million T cells was roughly linear with age.

CDR3 length: 13 residues. The V gene's germline CDR1 is SQVTM and CDR2 ANQGSEA. The V and J ends lost 1 base and 1 base respectively, with 7 bases between them. The table lists this clonotype with a few counts. Its antigen is unidentified. Donors were healthy Caucasian individuals from Russia aged about 6 to 100. Sample-barcoded 5' priming and a J-beta primer mix drove a second PCR of 7 to 11 cycles. MiXCR, run by TCRdb on the 5' RACE reads, gives a single entry per CDR3 protein. Of hundreds of thousands of distinct CDR3 sequences detected, 35% to 45% appear once; the ten largest clones hold about 20%.

This TCR derives from a woman aged 55 to 70 in good health. Sequencing input: blood. The V and J genes are TRBV29-1 and TRBJ1-1; no definite D call. The CDR3 reads CSVEGGANTEAFF. The CDR3 region has the DNA TGCAGCGTTGAAGGTGGTGCGAACACTGAAGCTTTCTTT.